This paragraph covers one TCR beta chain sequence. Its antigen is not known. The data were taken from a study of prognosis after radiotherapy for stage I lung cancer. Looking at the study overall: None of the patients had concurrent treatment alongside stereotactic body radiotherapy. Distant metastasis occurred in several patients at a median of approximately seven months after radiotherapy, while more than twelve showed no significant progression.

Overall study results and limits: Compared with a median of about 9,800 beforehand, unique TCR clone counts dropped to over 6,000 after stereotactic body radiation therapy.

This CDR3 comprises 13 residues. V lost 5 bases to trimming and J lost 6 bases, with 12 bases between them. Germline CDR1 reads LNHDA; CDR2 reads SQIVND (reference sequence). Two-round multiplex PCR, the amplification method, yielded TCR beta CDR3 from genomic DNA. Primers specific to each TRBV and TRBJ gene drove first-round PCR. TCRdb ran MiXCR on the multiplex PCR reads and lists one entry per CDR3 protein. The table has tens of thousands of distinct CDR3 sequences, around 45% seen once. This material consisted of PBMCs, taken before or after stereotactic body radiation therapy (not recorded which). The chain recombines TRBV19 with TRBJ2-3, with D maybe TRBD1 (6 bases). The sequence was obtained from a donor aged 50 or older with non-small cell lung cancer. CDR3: CASSYRVWDTQYF. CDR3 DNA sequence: TGTGCCAGTAGTTACAGGGTATGGGATACGCAGTATTTT.